The T cell receptor beta chain under discussion was sequenced for a study of T cell clonotyping in hematopoietic cell transplantation. Study findings and constraints: Graft donor and pretransplant recipient Inverse Simpson Index values predicted broader posttransplant TCR diversity. Recipient TCR diversity dropped after transplant; expanded clonotypes rose from day 30 to 180.

Samples: about 28 days before transplant, then days 30, 100 and 180 after. About this clone itself: Antigen specificity is unknown.

Clones were sequenced by immunoSEQ multiplex PCR, and TCRdb holds only the in-frame ones, with some missing. The table lists thousands of clones, around 90% of them singletons. The CDR3 consists of 15 residues. The V gene's germline CDR1 is LNHDA and CDR2 SQIVND (reference sequence). The germline V and J ends were trimmed by 3 bases and 2 bases, with 13 bases remaining between them. V gene TRBV19 combines with J gene TRBJ1-2, with D possibly matching TRBD1 (5 bases). The TCR comes from a female patient aged 50-59 years who had an allogeneic stem cell transplant from an unrelated donor, so the T cells may come from the graft donor. Some clones in this sample may be carry-over from other donors' samples. The source material was PBMCs, sampled 180 days after allogeneic stem cell transplant. CDR3 nucleotide sequence: TGTGCCAGTAGTATGACCGGGACGGTCAACTATGGCTACACCTTC. Protein product: CASSMTGTVNYGYTF.